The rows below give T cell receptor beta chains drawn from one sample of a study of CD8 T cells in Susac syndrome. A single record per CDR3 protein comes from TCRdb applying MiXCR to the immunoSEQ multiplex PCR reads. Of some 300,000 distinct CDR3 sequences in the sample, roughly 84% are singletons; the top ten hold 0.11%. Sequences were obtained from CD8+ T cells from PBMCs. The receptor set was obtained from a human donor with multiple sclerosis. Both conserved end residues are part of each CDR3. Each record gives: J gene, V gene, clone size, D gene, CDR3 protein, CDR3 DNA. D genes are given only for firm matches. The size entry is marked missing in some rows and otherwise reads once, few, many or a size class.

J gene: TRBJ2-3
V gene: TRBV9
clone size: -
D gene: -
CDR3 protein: CASSVQDSGTDTQYF
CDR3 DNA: TGTGCCAGCAGCGTTCAGGACAGTGGCACAGATACGCAGTATTTT

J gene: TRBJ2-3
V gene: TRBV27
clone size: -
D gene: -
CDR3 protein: CASSLAGPILTDTQYF
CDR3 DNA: TGTGCCAGCAGTTTAGCGGGGCCCATCCTCACAGATACGCAGTATTTT

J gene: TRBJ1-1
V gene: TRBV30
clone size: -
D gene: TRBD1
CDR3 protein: CAWRLGTDTEAFF
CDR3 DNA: TGTGCCTGGAGGTTAGGGACAGACACTGAAGCTTTCTTT

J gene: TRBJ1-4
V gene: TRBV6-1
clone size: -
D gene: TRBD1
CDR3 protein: CASSTGTGMGEKLFF
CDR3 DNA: TGTGCCAGCAGTACGGGGACAGGGATGGGTGAAAAACTGTTTTTT

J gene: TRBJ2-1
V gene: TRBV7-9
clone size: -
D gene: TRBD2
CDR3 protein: CAGVVAGGPGNEQFF
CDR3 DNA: TGTGCCGGAGTTGTAGCGGGAGGGCCAGGCAATGAGCAGTTCTTC

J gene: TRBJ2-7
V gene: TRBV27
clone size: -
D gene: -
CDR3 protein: CASSFSSGSNSYEQYF
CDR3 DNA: TGTGCCAGCAGTTTCTCCTCGGGCTCAAACTCCTACGAGCAGTACTTC

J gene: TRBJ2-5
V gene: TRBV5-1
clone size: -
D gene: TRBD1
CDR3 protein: CASSSRTGGYGKTQYF
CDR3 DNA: TGCGCCAGCAGCTCGCGGACAGGGGGCTATGGGAAGACCCAGTACTTC

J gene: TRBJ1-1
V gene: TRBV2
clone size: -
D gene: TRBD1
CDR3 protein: CASRHRGLNTEAFF
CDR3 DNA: TGTGCCAGCAGGCACAGGGGGCTGAACACTGAAGCTTTCTTT

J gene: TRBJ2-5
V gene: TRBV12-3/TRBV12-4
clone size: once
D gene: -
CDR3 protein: CASSRYSGKETQYF
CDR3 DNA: TGTGCCAGCAGTCGGTATAGCGGAAAAGAGACCCAGTACTTC

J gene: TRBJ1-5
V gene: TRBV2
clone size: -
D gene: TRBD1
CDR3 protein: CASSVRTGLNQPQHF
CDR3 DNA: TGTGCCAGCAGTGTAAGGACAGGGCTCAATCAGCCCCAGCATTTT

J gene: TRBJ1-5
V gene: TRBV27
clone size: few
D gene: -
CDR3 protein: CASSLRGGPYSNQPQHF
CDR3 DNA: TGTGCCAGCAGTTTAAGGGGGGGCCCCTATAGCAATCAGCCCCAGCATTTT

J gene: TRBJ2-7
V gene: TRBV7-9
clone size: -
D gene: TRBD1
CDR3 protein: CASSDMGQGRHEQYF
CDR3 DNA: TGTGCCAGCAGCGACATGGGACAGGGACGGCACGAGCAGTACTTC

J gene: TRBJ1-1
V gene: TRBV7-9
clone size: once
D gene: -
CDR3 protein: CASSLTTGWSEAFF
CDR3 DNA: TGTGCCAGCAGCTTAACTACAGGGTGGAGTGAAGCTTTCTTT

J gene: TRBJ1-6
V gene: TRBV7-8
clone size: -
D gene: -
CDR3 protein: CASSLIARSYNSPLHF
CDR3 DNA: TGTGCCAGCAGCTTAATTGCAAGAAGTTATAATTCACCCCTCCACTTT

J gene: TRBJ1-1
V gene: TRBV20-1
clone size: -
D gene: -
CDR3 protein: CSAEGPNTEAFF
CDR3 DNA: TGCAGTGCAGAGGGTCCGAACACTGAAGCTTTCTTT

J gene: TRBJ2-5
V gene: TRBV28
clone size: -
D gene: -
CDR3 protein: CASSLVWAPQETQYF
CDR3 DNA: TGTGCCAGCAGTTTAGTCTGGGCGCCTCAAGAGACCCAGTACTTC

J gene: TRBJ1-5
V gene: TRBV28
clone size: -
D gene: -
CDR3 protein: CASSFAAIWNSNQPQHF
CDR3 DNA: TGTGCCAGCAGTTTTGCCGCAATATGGAATAGCAATCAGCCCCAGCATTTT

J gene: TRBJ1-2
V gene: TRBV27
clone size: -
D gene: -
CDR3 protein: CASSLTVRRGGYGYTF
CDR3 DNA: TGTGCCAGCAGTTTAACGGTGCGAAGGGGCGGCTATGGCTACACCTTC

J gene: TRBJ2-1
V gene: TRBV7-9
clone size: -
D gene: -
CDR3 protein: CASSRESYNEQFF
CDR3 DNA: TGTGCCAGCAGCCGGGAGTCCTACAATGAGCAGTTCTTC

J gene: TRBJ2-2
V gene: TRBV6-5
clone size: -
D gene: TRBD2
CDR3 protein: CASSYSGGTTRSWTGELFF
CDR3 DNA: TGTGCCAGCAGTTACTCGGGGGGGACTACCCGGAGTTGGACCGGGGAGCTGTTTTTT

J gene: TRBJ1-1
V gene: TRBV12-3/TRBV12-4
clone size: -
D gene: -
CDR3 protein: CATQFTYSSKGDTEAFF
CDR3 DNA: TGTGCCACCCAGTTTACCTACTCTTCCAAAGGGGATACTGAAGCTTTCTTT

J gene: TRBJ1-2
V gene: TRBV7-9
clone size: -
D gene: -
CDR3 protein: CASSFGGYGNYGYTF
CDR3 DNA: TGTGCCAGCAGCTTTGGCGGCTACGGGAACTATGGCTACACCTTC

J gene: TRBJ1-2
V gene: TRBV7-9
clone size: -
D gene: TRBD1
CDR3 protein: CASSLPGTGGGSGYTF
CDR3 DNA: TGTGCCAGCAGCTTACCGGGGACAGGGGGCGGATCTGGCTACACCTTC

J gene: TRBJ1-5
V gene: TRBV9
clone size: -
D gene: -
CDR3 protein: CASSAGDSSNQPQHF
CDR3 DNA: TGTGCCAGCAGCGCCGGGGACTCTAGCAATCAGCCCCAGCATTTT

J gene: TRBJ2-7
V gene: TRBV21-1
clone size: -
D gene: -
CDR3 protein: CASITPGTASYEQYF
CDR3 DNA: TGTGCCAGCATTACCCCCGGGACAGCCTCCTACGAGCAGTACTTC

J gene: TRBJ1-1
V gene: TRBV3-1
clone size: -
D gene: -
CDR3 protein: CASSQGGLGDLMNTEAFF
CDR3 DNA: TGTGCCAGCAGCCAAGGAGGTTTGGGAGACCTCATGAACACTGAAGCTTTCTTT

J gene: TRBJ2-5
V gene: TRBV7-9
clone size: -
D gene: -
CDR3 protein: CASSLTREKETQYF
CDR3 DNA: TGTGCCAGCAGCTTAACACGGGAAAAAGAGACCCAGTACTTC

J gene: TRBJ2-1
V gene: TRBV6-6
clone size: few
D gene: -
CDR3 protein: CASSERGIAYNEQFF
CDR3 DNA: TGTGCCAGCAGTGAAAGGGGGATAGCCTACAATGAGCAGTTCTTC